This is a list of T cell receptor beta chains from one sample in a study of blood T cell repertoires in COVID-19. The protocol was immunoSEQ multiplex PCR, while the TCRdb copy is restricted to in-frame clones and leaves out a portion. The table records about 210,000 clones, 80% of them present only once. The sequencing sample was made of peripheral blood. Receptor source: a woman in her 70s with acute or convalescent COVID-19. Both conserved end residues are part of each CDR3. The D gene is left open where the match is weak. Some rows mark clone size as missing; the rest say once, few, many or name a class of expanded clone.

v_gene	d_gene	j_gene	abundance	CDR3nt	CDR3aa
TRBV7-2	-	TRBJ2-7	few	TGTGCCAGCAACACCCCATTAACCTACGAGCAGTACTTC	CASNTPLTYEQYF
TRBV30	TRBD2	TRBJ2-1	-	TGTGCCTGGAGCACTAGCGCGAGCGGTGAGCAGTTCTTC	CAWSTSASGEQFF
TRBV29-1	TRBD1	TRBJ2-1	-	TGCAGCGACACCACAGGGGCAGGGAATGAGCAGTTCTTC	CSDTTGAGNEQFF
TRBV14	-	TRBJ2-5	-	TGTGCCAGCAGCAGGGTGGGCCGGGGAGAGACCCAGTACTTC	CASSRVGRGETQYF
TRBV14	-	TRBJ1-1	-	TGTGCCAGCAGACAACAAGCAGGGGCCACTGAAGCTTTCTTT	CASRQQAGATEAFF
TRBV4-1	-	TRBJ2-5	-	TGCGCCAGCAGCCAAGATCCCCAGGGGACCCAGTACTTC	CASSQDPQGTQYF
TRBV21-1	-	TRBJ1-2	-	TGTGCCAGCCTCCTCTCGAGAGTTTTGCGGGGACAGGGCGACTATGGCTACACCTTC	CASLLSRVLRGQGDYGYTF
TRBV19	-	TRBJ1-1	once	TGTGCCAGTAGTTGGAGGATGGAAGCTTTCTTT	CASSWRMEAFF
TRBV4-3	TRBD1	TRBJ1-5	few	TGCGCCAGCAGCCAAGGCCGGACAGGGCATCAGCCCCAGCATTTT	CASSQGRTGHQPQHF
TRBV7-3	-	TRBJ2-2	-	TGTGCCAGCAGCTTAAACGGAGGCGGAGGGGTCGACGGGGAGCTGTTTTTT	CASSLNGGGGVDGELFF
TRBV3-1/TRBV3-2	TRBD1	TRBJ1-2	-	TGTGCCAGCAGCCACCCCGGACAGGGTAAGGGGGGCTACACCTTC	CASSHPGQGKGGYTF
TRBV7-8	TRBD1	TRBJ1-2	few	TGTGCCAGCAGCTTAGTGCGGACAGGGATCGGCTACACCTTC	CASSLVRTGIGYTF
TRBV5-1	-	TRBJ1-1	once	TGCGCCAGCAGCCACGGGTTCGAAGTCGAAGCTTTCTTT	CASSHGFEVEAFF
TRBV28	-	TRBJ2-7	-	TGTGCCAGCAGTGTCTCGATGAGCTCCTACGAGCAGTACTTC	CASSVSMSSYEQYF
TRBV24-1	TRBD1	TRBJ2-5	few	TGTGCCACCAGTGATTTTAAGGGGGCCGGAGGGACCCAGTACTTC	CATSDFKGAGGTQYF
TRBV5-1	-	TRBJ2-7	few	TGCGCCAGCAGTTCCGAGGAAAGGGGCTACGAGCAGTACTTC	CASSSEERGYEQYF
TRBV6-5	-	TRBJ2-3	once	TGTGCCAGCAGGAAACAGGGTGGTGATACGCAGTATTTT	CASRKQGGDTQYF
TRBV18	TRBD1	TRBJ2-1	-	TGTGCCAGCTCTCGCAATGACAGGGTATACAATGAGCAGTTCTTC	CASSRNDRVYNEQFF
TRBV2	-	TRBJ1-2	-	TGTGCCAGCAGTGCCACCGAGGAGGGCGATGGCTACACCTTC	CASSATEEGDGYTF
TRBV5-1	TRBD2	TRBJ2-1	-	TGCGCCAGCGTGAAGCGGGGGGGCTCCTACAATGAGCAGTTCTTC	CASVKRGGSYNEQFF
TRBV12-3/TRBV12-4	-	TRBJ1-2	-	TGTGCCAGCAGTTCAACCCGGGGCTACACCTTC	CASSSTRGYTF
TRBV2	-	TRBJ2-5	-	TGTGCCAGCAGTCAGGGGCTAAGCCAAGAGACCCAGTACTTC	CASSQGLSQETQYF
TRBV18	TRBD1	TRBJ1-3	-	TGTGCCAGCTCACTTCAACCGGGACAGGACTCTGGAAACACCATATATTTT	CASSLQPGQDSGNTIYF
TRBV3-1/TRBV3-2	-	TRBJ2-7	medium-sized	TGTGCCAGCAGCCAACAATACGAGCAGTACTTC	CASSQQYEQYF
TRBV6-5	TRBD1	TRBJ1-4	-	TGTGCCAGCAGTTCGCTACAGGGGAGGGAAAAACTGTTTTTT	CASSSLQGREKLFF
TRBV6-1	TRBD1	TRBJ1-2	once	TGTGCCAGCAGTGAACTTGGGACAGAGACCTATGGCTACACCTTC	CASSELGTETYGYTF
TRBV5-1	TRBD1	TRBJ2-5	-	TGCGCCAGCAGCCTACGGGGACAGCCAGAGACCCAGTACTTC	CASSLRGQPETQYF
TRBV7-2	TRBD2	TRBJ2-7	-	TGTGCCAGCAGCCGACTAGCAGTCTACGAGCAGTACTTC	CASSRLAVYEQYF
TRBV5-8	TRBD1	TRBJ2-7	-	TGTGCCAGCAGCTCAATCTATTGGGACAGGAACTCCTACGAGCAGTACTTC	CASSSIYWDRNSYEQYF
TRBV25-1	TRBD1	TRBJ1-6	once	TGTGCCAGCAGTCCCCGGGACAGAGGGGGATCACCCCTCCACTTT	CASSPRDRGGSPLHF
TRBV5-1	TRBD2	TRBJ2-5	once	TGCGCCAGCAGGTTACGGGGGGGAGAGACCCAGTACTTC	CASRLRGGETQYF
TRBV2	TRBD1	TRBJ2-2	-	TGTGCCAGCAGTGGAGACAGGGGGACCGGGGAGCTGTTTTTT	CASSGDRGTGELFF
TRBV18	-	TRBJ1-5	-	TGTGCCAGCTCACCGGCTATGGCGGGCGCTCAGCCCCAGCATTTT	CASSPAMAGAQPQHF
TRBV18	-	TRBJ2-1	-	TGTGCCAGCTCACCTGGCAGTCAGGGCAATGAGCAGTTCTTC	CASSPGSQGNEQFF
TRBV5-1	TRBD1	TRBJ1-2	-	TGCGCCAGCAGCTTGGGGGACAGGGGCGCGGGAGGCTACACCTTC	CASSLGDRGAGGYTF
TRBV5-6	-	TRBJ1-2	-	TGTGCCAGCAGCTTGAGGTCAGGGTCCCCGGCTAACTATGGCTACACCTTC	CASSLRSGSPANYGYTF
TRBV19	TRBD2	TRBJ2-3	-	TGTGCCAGTAGTATAGAACTAGCGGGGGGGCTGAGCACAGATACGCAGTATTTT	CASSIELAGGLSTDTQYF